This TCR beta chain was sequenced in a study of T cells after somatic rescue of genetic block. The protocol was immunoSEQ multiplex PCR, while the TCRdb copy is restricted to in-frame clones and leaves out a portion. The table records 7,500 or so clones, about 80% of them present only once. Specimen: peripheral blood mononuclear cells (PBMCs). The source is a boy aged 5-17 years.

The CDR3 here is CASSTVLRYGYTF. In DNA form, the CDR3 reads TGTGCCAGCAGTACTGTCTTGCGGTATGGCTACACCTTC. The chain has TRBV7-2 and TRBJ1-2; D ambiguous. Germline V gene data show CDR1 as SGHTA and CDR2 as FQGNSA. Trimming stripped 6 bases from V and 5 bases from J, with 13 bases between. The CDR3 loop spans 13 amino acids.